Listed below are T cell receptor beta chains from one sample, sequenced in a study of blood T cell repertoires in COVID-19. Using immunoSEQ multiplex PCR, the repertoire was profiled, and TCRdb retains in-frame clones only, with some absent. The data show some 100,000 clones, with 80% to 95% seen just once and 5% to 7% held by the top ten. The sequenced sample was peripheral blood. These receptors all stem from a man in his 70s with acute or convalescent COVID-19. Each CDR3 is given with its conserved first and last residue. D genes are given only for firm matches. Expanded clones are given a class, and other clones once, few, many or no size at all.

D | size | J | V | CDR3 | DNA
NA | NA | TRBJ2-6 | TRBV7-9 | CASSLAVLAGANVLTF | TGTGCCAGCAGCTTAGCAGTCTTAGCGGGGGCCAACGTCCTGACTTTC
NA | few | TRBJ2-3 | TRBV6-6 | CASSWATGADTQYF | TGTGCCAGCAGTTGGGCGACCGGCGCAGATACGCAGTATTTT
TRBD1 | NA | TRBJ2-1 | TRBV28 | CASGTGQGYNEQFF | TGTGCCAGCGGGACAGGGCAGGGCTACAATGAGCAGTTCTTC
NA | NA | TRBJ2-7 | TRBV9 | CASSFGSSEAYEQYF | TGTGCCAGCAGCTTTGGTAGTAGCGAGGCCTACGAGCAGTACTTC
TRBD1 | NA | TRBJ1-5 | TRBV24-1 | CATSQGGNQPQHF | TGTGCCACCAGTCAGGGGGGCAATCAGCCCCAGCATTTT
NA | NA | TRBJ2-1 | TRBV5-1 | CASSLSAEYNEQFF | TGCGCCAGCAGCTTGTCCGCGGAGTACAATGAGCAGTTCTTC
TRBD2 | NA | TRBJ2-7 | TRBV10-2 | CASHSMTSGGVNHGSYEQYF | TGCGCCAGCCATAGCATGACTAGCGGGGGAGTAAATCATGGGTCCTACGAGCAGTACTTC
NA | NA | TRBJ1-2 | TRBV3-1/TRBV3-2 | CASSLTYRREANYGYTF | TGTGCCAGCAGCCTTACATACCGACGGGAAGCTAACTATGGCTACACCTTC
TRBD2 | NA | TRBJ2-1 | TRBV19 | CASSIDLSGGSKFF | TGTGCCAGTAGTATAGATCTTAGCGGGGGCTCGAAGTTCTTC
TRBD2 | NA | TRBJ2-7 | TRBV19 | CASSSSGASYEQYF | TGTGCCAGTTCTTCTAGCGGGGCCTCCTACGAGCAGTACTTC
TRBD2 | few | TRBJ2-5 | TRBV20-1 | CSASLAGGQETQYF | TGCAGTGCTAGTTTGGCGGGGGGGCAAGAGACCCAGTACTTC
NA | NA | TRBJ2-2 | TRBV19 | CASSMFGDTGELFF | TGTGCCAGTAGTATGTTCGGGGACACCGGGGAGCTGTTTTTT
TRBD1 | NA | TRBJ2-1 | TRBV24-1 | CATSGQTGGTGSYNEQFF | TGTGCCACCAGTGGCCAAACCGGCGGGACAGGGTCCTACAATGAGCAGTTCTTC
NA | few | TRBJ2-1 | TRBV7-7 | CASSLSKNNEQFF | TGTGCCAGCAGTCTTAGTAAGAACAATGAGCAGTTCTTC
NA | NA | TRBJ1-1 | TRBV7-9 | CASSSQGLNTEAFF | TGTGCCAGCAGCTCACAGGGCTTGAACACTGAAGCTTTCTTT
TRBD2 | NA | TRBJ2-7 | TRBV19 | CASSALAGEVGQYF | TGTGCCAGTAGTGCCCTAGCGGGAGAGGTAGGGCAGTACTTC
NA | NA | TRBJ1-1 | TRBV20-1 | CSASPDTDKKAFF | TGCAGTGCTAGTCCCGACACTGATAAGAAAGCTTTCTTT
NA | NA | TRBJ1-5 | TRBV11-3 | CASSLVTRVGNQPQHF | TGTGCCAGCAGCTTAGTAACCAGGGTTGGCAATCAGCCCCAGCATTTT
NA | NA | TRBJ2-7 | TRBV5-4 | CASRQGGTTRYEQYF | TGTGCCAGCAGGCAGGGGGGAACGACAAGATACGAGCAGTACTTC
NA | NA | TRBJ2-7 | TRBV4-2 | CASSQERRPSEQYF | TGTGCCAGCAGCCAGGAGCGGAGGCCCAGCGAGCAGTACTTC
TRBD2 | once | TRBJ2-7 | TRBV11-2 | CASSLEAGRSYEQYF | TGTGCCAGCAGCTTAGAAGCGGGACGGTCCTACGAGCAGTACTTC
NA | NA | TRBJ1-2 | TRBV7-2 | CASSPYRSDYGYTF | TGTGCCAGCAGCCCTTACAGGTCTGACTATGGCTACACCTTC
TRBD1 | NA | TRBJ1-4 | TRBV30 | CACSRDRANEKLFF | TGTGCCTGTTCCCGGGACAGGGCAAATGAAAAACTGTTTTTT
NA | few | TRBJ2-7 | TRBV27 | CASSVYTDSRNYEQYF | TGTGCCAGCAGTGTATACACCGACAGCCGAAACTACGAGCAGTACTTC
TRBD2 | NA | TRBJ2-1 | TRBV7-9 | CASSLWVTSGNEQFF | TGTGCCAGCAGCTTATGGGTGACTAGCGGGAATGAGCAGTTCTTC
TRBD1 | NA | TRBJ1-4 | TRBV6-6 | CASNHRGRDEKLFF | TGTGCCAGCAATCACAGGGGGCGGGATGAAAAACTGTTTTTT
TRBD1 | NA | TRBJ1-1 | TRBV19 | CASRPGQGVNTEAFF | TGTGCCAGTAGACCCGGACAGGGGGTGAACACTGAAGCTTTCTTT
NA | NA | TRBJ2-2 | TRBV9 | CASSVGGTGELFF | TGTGCCAGCAGCGTAGGCGGAACCGGGGAGCTGTTTTTT
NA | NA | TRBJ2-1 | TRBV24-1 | CATSDTSRGNEQFF | TGTGCCACCAGTGATACAAGCAGGGGAAATGAGCAGTTCTTC
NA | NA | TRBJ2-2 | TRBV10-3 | CAAKGLENTGELFF | TGTGCCGCCAAAGGTCTAGAAAACACCGGGGAGCTGTTTTTT
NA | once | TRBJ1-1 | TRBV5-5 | CASSFIDPGNTEAFF | TGTGCCAGCAGCTTTATAGACCCAGGGAACACTGAAGCTTTCTTT
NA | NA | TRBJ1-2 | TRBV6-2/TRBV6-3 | CASSYVGPNYGYTF | TGTGCCAGCAGTTACGTCGGTCCAAACTATGGCTACACCTTC
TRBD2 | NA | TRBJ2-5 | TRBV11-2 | CASSPTLAGDETQYF | TGTGCCAGCAGCCCGACACTAGCGGGAGACGAGACCCAGTACTTC
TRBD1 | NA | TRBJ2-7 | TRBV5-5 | CASSFIQGAPYEQYF | TGTGCCAGCAGCTTTATACAGGGGGCCCCCTACGAGCAGTACTTC
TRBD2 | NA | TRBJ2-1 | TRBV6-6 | CASSRGSGGSYNEQFF | TGTGCCAGCAGCCGAGGGAGCGGGGGCTCCTACAATGAGCAGTTCTTC
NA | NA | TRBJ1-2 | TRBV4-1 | CASSLEGQPSGYGYTF | TGCGCCAGCAGCCTCGAGGGACAACCCTCTGGATATGGCTACACCTTC
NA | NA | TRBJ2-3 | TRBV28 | CASRLALTSTDTQYF | TGTGCCAGCAGGCTAGCTTTGACTAGCACAGATACGCAGTATTTT
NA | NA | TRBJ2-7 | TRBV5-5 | CASSSPGDEQYF | TGTGCCAGCAGCTCCCCGGGTGACGAGCAGTACTTC
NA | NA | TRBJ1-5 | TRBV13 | CASSRSPDQPQHF | TGTGCCAGCAGCCGTTCTCCCGATCAGCCCCAGCATTTT
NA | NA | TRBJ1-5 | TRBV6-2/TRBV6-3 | CASSYGRRLYSNQPQHF | TGTGCCAGCAGTTACGGAAGGAGGCTATATAGCAATCAGCCCCAGCATTTT
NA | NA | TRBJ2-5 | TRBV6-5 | CASSSWETQYF | TGTGCCAGCTCTAGTTGGGAGACCCAGTACTTC
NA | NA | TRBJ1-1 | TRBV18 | CASSPQRGREIPNTEAFF | TGTGCCAGCTCACCACAGCGGGGGCGTGAAATCCCGAACACTGAAGCTTTCTTT
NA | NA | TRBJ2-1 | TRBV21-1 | CAATGDAIFPNEQFF | TGTGCCGCCACAGGGGATGCTATTTTTCCCAATGAGCAGTTCTTC
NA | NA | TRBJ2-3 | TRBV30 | CAYTLRGGTNTQYF | TGTGCCTACACCCTCCGCGGGGGCACGAATACGCAGTATTTT
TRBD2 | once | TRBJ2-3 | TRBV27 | CASSPHRRLAGGHGTQYF | TGTGCCAGCAGTCCACACCGCCGACTAGCGGGGGGGCACGGTACGCAGTATTTT
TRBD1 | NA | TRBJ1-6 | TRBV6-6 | CASSSGQFNSPLHF | TGTGCCAGCAGTTCGGGACAGTTCAATTCACCCCTCCACTTT
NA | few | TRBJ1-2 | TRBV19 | CASSRPGRTYYGYTF | TGTGCCAGTAGTCGACCAGGGCGCACCTACTATGGCTACACCTTC
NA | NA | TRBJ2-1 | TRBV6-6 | CASWGDYNEQFF | TGTGCCAGCTGGGGAGACTACAATGAGCAGTTCTTC
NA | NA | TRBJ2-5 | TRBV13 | CASSLGRGSAKTQYF | TGTGCCAGCAGCTTAGGCCGGGGTAGCGCGAAGACCCAGTACTTC
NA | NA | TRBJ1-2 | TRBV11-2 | CASSLRTRNYGYTF | TGTGCCAGCAGCTTACGGACAAGGAACTATGGCTACACCTTC
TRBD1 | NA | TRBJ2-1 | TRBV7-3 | CASSLSGGAYNEQFF | TGTGCCAGCAGCTTATCAGGGGGCGCTTACAATGAGCAGTTCTTC
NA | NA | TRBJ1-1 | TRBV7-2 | CASSLEAGGNTEAFF | TGTGCCAGCAGCTTAGAGGCGGGAGGGAACACTGAAGCTTTCTTT
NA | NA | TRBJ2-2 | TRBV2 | CASRLPGGDTGELFF | TGTGCCAGCAGGCTCCCCGGGGGTGACACCGGGGAGCTGTTTTTT
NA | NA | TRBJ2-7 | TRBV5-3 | CARSCVLYPAEQYF | TGTGCCAGAAGCTGCGTCCTTTATCCCGCCGAGCAGTACTTC